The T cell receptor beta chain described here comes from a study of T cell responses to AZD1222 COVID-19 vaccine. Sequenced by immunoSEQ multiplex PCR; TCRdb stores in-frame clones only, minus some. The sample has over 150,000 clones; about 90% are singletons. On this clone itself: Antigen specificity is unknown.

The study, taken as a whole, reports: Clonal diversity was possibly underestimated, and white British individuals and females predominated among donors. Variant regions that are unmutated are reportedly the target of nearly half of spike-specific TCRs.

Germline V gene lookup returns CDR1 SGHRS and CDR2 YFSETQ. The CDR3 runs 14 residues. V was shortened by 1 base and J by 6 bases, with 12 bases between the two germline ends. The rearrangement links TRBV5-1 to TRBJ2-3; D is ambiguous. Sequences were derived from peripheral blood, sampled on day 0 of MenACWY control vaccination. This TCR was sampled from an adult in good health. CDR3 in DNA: TGCGCCAGCAGCTTGATGACCTCCGAGGATACGCAGTATTTT. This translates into CASSLMTSEDTQYF. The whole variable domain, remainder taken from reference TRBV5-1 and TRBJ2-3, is KAGVTQTPRYLIKTRGQQVTLSCSPISGHRSVSWYQQTPGQGLQFLFEYFSETQRNKGNFPGRFSGRQFSNSRSEMNVSTLELGDSALYLCASSLMTSEDTQYFGPGTRLTVL.